The 10 T cell receptor beta chains presented below share a single source sample, sequenced in a study of response to subunit inactivated influenza vaccine (dated by TCRdb to about 2018). Libraries were prepared through RT-PCR. Sequencing was performed on an Illumina HiSeq 2500. The public reads were reanalyzed by TCRdb: fastp trimming at Q25, MiXCR alignment, in-frame beta chains only. Each CDR3 protein appears once, grouped with its most common genes and DNA. The sample includes over 650,000 distinct CDR3 sequences, with around 20% observed a single time. Jointly, the top ten make up about 11% of the sample. The sample was PBMCs from blood, taken 5 days after vaccination. These receptors were taken from a middle-aged man who received an inactivated influenza vaccine. Donor details come from another sample of the same person, matched by shared clones.

This rearrangement joins TRBV6-1 to TRBJ2-5, with D perhaps given as TRBD1 or TRBD2 (5 bases each). Trimming pared 7 bases from V and 9 bases from J, leaving 24 bases between. The CDR3 length is 15 residues. The germline V gene encodes CDR1 MNHNS and CDR2 SASEGT. CDR3 region: CASTGPGTSRVAQYF. As DNA, the CDR3 is TGTGCCAGCACCGGCCCCGGGACCTCCAGGGTAGCCCAGTACTTC.

This chain uses TRBV5-1 with TRBJ2-7, with TRBD2 identical over 11 bases. From germline, CDR1 is SGHRS and CDR2 YFSETQ. With 2 bases clipped from V and 1 base from J, the junction kept 2 bases outside the gene matches. The length of the CDR3 is 15 residues. The CDR3: CASSFTSGGSYEQYF. CDR3 DNA sequence: TGCGCCAGCAGCTTTACTAGCGGGGGTTCCTACGAGCAGTACTTC.

This clonotype turned up a few times. This chain links TRBV6-2 or TRBV6-3 with TRBJ1-5; 10 positions match TRBD1. This CDR3 region has 17 residues. In germline, CDR1 is MNHEY, CDR2 SVGEGT. Germline trimming cut 5 bases from V and 2 bases from J; bases unmatched to any gene: 9. The CDR3 loop is CASSRTGGVLRNQPQHF. CDR3 in DNA: TGTGCCAGCAGTCGGACAGGGGGTGTTTTGCGCAATCAGCCCCAGCATTTT.

The chain couples TRBV27 to TRBJ2-7; 8 positions match TRBD2. CDR1 and CDR2 from the germline V gene are MNHEY and SMNVEV (reference sequence). The CDR3 extends over 14 amino acids. J lost 7 bases, V lost 2 bases, and 7 bases had no gene match. Here the CDR3 reads CASSLREGLGEQYF. In DNA, the CDR3 is TGTGCCAGCAGTTTACGGGAGGGCCTGGGGGAGCAGTACTTC.

This clonotype was detected only a few times. The chain links TRBV10-3 to TRBJ2-7; TRBD1 matches at 10 bases. V was pared by 4 bases and J by 2 bases, with 2 bases of the junction left unmatched. There are 14 residues in the CDR3. Germline CDR1 ENHRY, CDR2 SYGVKD. In nucleotides, the CDR3 is TGTGCCATCAGTGGGACAGGGGGGGCCTACGAGCAGTACTTC. Encoded protein: CAISGTGGAYEQYF.

This clonotype was picked up a small number of times. This rearrangement joins TRBV28 to TRBJ2-3; D possibly corresponds to TRBD1 (6 bases). CDR3 length: 13 residues. Trimming stripped 8 bases from V and 6 bases from J, with 15 bases between. Germline V CDR1 and CDR2: MDHEN, SYDVKM. CDR3 loop: CASGHYRADTQYF. The CDR3 bases are TGTGCCAGCGGCCACTACAGGGCGGATACGCAGTATTTT.

The CDR3 sequence: CASSGETGSEAKNIQYF. In DNA form, the CDR3 reads TGTGCCAGCAGCGGAGAGACAGGGTCCGAAGCCAAAAACATTCAGTACTTC. The genes are TRBV21-1 and TRBJ2-4; whether TRBD1, the table's D call, matches the DNA was not checked. TRBV21-1 is a documented pseudogene. CDR3 size: 17 residues.

J is TRBJ2-3 and V is TRBV9; TRBD2 matches 8 bases. V was pared by 9 bases and J by 0 bases, with 6 bases of the junction left unmatched. The CDR3 loop spans 14 amino acids. Looked up from germline, CDR1 is SGDLS and CDR2 is YYNGEE. CDR3 coding DNA: TGTGCCACGGGACTAGGGTATAGCACAGATACGCAGTATTTT. Amino acid sequence: CATGLGYSTDTQYF.

The chain joins TRBV12-3 or TRBV12-4 to TRBJ2-7; 7 bases are a match to TRBD1. The CDR3 contains 13 residues. The ends lost 9 bases at V and 4 bases at J; junction bases unmatched: 9. The CDR3 DNA follows: TGTGCCAGTGGGACAGTCGGGCTGTACGAGCAGTACTTC. Amino acid sequence: CASGTVGLYEQYF.

This clonotype was counted at least ten times. J is TRBJ2-3 and V is TRBV6-5; D perhaps matches TRBD2 (6 bases). The CDR3 runs 16 residues. Germline CDR1 reads MNHEY; CDR2 reads SVGAGI. Deletions cut 0 bases from V and 3 bases from J, with 13 bases between. The CDR3 is CASSYSVGLATDTQYF. CDR3 DNA sequence: TGTGCCAGCAGTTACTCAGTGGGGCTAGCGACAGATACGCAGTATTTT.